This record concerns one TCR beta chain sequence. The antigen is not known. A junction boundary mismatches the germline segment, possibly from a read error. This sample's RNA came from whole unsorted tissue. Between August and November 2014, newly diagnosed, chemotherapy-naive lung cancer patients underwent thoracic surgery in China. This specimen belongs to a study of tumor and adjacent non-tumor tissue in lung cancer. Study-wide findings and caveats: Patients with more diverse tumor TCRs had worse survival. In normal lung, the top 100 clones were significantly more dominant than in tumor. TCR diversity was significantly greater in tumor than normal lung tissue.

This CDR3 is built from 16 residues. Germline V gives CDR1 MNHEY, CDR2 SVGAGI. The library came from three nested PCR rounds adapted from ARM-PCR protocols. TCRdb redid the calling of the multiplex PCR reads with MiXCR, one entry per CDR3 protein. The sample records about 110,000 distinct CDR3 sequences, over 70% being singletons. The chain combines TRBV6-5 with TRBJ1-5; possible D gene TRBD1, 6 bases. Sequencing was carried out using lung tumor tissue. This clonotype was sampled from a man between 65 and 85 years old with non-small cell lung cancer. CDR3 amino acids: CTSRTRVGATGQPQHF. In DNA form, the CDR3 reads TGTACCAGCCGTACCCGGGTGGGGGCAACGGGTCAGCCCCAGCATTTT.